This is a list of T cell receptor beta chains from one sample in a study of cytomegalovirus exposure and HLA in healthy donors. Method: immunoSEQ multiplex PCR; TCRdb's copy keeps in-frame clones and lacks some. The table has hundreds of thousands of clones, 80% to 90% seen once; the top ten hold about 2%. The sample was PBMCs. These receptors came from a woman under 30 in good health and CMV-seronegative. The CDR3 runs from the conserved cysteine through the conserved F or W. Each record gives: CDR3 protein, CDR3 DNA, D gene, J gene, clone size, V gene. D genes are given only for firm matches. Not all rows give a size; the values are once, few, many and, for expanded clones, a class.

CASSLGAVEQYF TGTGCCAGCAGTCTGGGGGCAGTGGAGCAGTACTTC NA TRBJ2-7 NA TRBV11-2
CASSLDRGEFYEQYF TGTGCCAGCAGCTTGGACAGGGGCGAATTCTACGAGCAGTACTTC TRBD1 TRBJ2-7 NA TRBV11-2
CASSLAGAAGNTIYF TGTGCCAGCAGCTTAGCAGGGGCAGCGGGAAACACCATATATTTT NA TRBJ1-3 NA TRBV11-2
CASSFLHPRQGAYNEQFF TGTGCCAGCAGTTTCCTACACCCTCGACAGGGGGCGTACAATGAGCAGTTCTTC TRBD1 TRBJ2-1 NA TRBV27
CASSPSLRAGGPHSYNEQFF TGCGCCAGCAGCCCCTCCCTCCGCGCGGGGGGCCCCCACTCCTACAATGAGCAGTTCTTC TRBD2 TRBJ2-1 once TRBV5-1
CASSQSGTGTGGDYGYTF TGCGCCAGCAGTCAATCGGGCACCGGGACAGGGGGCGACTATGGCTACACCTTC TRBD1 TRBJ1-2 NA TRBV23-1
CASSPGQLINSPLHF TGCGCCAGCAGCCCGGGACAGCTCATCAATTCACCCCTCCACTTT TRBD1 TRBJ1-6 NA TRBV5-1
CASSYDLAGEREQYF TGTGCCAGCAGTTACGACCTAGCGGGGGAACGCGAGCAGTACTTC TRBD2 TRBJ2-7 NA TRBV6-5
CASSRGDTQYF TGTGCCAGCAGCCGGGGGGATACGCAGTATTTT NA TRBJ2-3 NA TRBV5-6
CASSWTGQGAGEKLFF TGCGCCAGCAGCTGGACGGGACAGGGGGCAGGTGAAAAACTGTTTTTT TRBD1 TRBJ1-4 few TRBV5-1
CASSQDLGARKLNTEAFF TGCGCCAGCAGCCAAGATTTGGGGGCGCGGAAATTGAATACTGAAGCTTTCTTT NA TRBJ1-1 NA TRBV4-1
CASSNTDRVDGELFF TGTGCCAGCAGTAACACGGACAGGGTTGACGGGGAGCTGTTTTTT TRBD1 TRBJ2-2 NA TRBV6-1
CASSPAGGSYEQYF TGTGCCAGCAGCCCAGCAGGGGGCTCCTACGAGCAGTACTTC TRBD1 TRBJ2-7 NA TRBV9
CASSLGRTGSLTGELFF TGCGCCAGCAGCTTGGGAAGGACAGGGTCCCTCACCGGGGAGCTGTTTTTT TRBD1 TRBJ2-2 NA TRBV5-1